The sequence of this T cell receptor (beta chain) was determined in a study of neoadjuvant nivolumab and ipilimumab in lung cancer (dated by TCRdb to the early 2020s). About the investigation overall: Intravenous nivolumab was dosed at 3 mg/kg on days 1, 15 and 29, and in the combination arm ipilimumab 1 mg/kg was added on day 1 only. The primary endpoint of the trial was the rate of major pathologic response (MPR) in the intention-to-treat population of each study arm. Seven patients had matched pretherapy and resected tumor pairs analyzed, with four treated with nivolumab and three with nivolumab plus ipilimumab. The trial treated roughly 42 patients with operable NSCLC: 23 were randomized to nivolumab monotherapy and some 20 to nivolumab plus ipilimumab. TCR repertoires were compared between pretherapy (baseline) peripheral blood and tumors resected at surgery after neoadjuvant immune checkpoint blockade.

Concerning this clone itself: Which antigen it targets is not known. Base quality data are lacking; no much larger clone is found one base away.

The sample's time point, from its label and the paper: at surgical resection after neoadjuvant nivolumab +/- ipilimumab. The samples were taken from NEOSTAR, a phase 2 randomized trial in operable NSCLC that tested neoadjuvant nivolumab or nivolumab plus ipilimumab, followed by surgery. The CDR3 runs 15 residues from the cysteine to the phenylalanine. The read is trimmed to its CDR3 DNA, 45 bases read in frame from base 1. Trimmed from V: 6 bases; trimmed from J: 3 bases; junction bases lacking a gene match: 4. Based on the germline V gene, the CDR1 and CDR2 sequences are SGHVS and FQNEAQ. Libraries were built with the immunoSEQ multiplex PCR assay. In the authors' own workflow: Richness and clonality were used to summarize the repertoires, and clones that significantly expanded or contracted between pre- and post-therapy samples were identified. Here the immuneACCESS table is served through TCRdb, limited to in-frame sequences with V and J called. Missing clones are a known gap in these copies; in checked studies unresolved V genes cover under half, and the rest lacks a known reason. Clone size and the V and J calls come from that table; the DNA yielded D and trimming. Here the sample has around 20,000 clones; more than 75% occur a single time. Jointly, the top ten make up about 7% of the sample.

General conclusions and limits of the study: TCR sequencing was performed in a small number of samples. No significant correlation was found between TCR clonality and pathologic tumor regression, and only a single major-pathologic-response sample was available for the analysis of TCR clonality versus pathologic tumor regression. From pretherapy to surgery, increases in tumor T-cell richness and clonality were observed in three of three dual-therapy tumors but in only two of four nivolumab-treated tumors. TCR richness and clonality were greater in resected tumors than in tumor-adjacent uninvolved lung, and increases were seen in more dual-therapy-treated tumors. Richness in tumors resected after neoadjuvant therapy showed a positive correlation with pretherapy blood TCR richness (Spearman R = 0.82).

Material: tumor tissue, obtained after neoadjuvant nivolumab, alone or with ipilimumab, at or shortly before surgery. Recombination connected TRBV7-8 to TRBJ2-3, and TRBD2 aligns with 12 junction nucleotides. The TCR originated in an adult with non-small cell lung cancer. The nucleotide sequence is given as TGTGCCAGCAGGCGAGGACTAGCGGGAACAGATACGCAGTATTTT. This translates into CASRRGLAGTDTQYF. With the portions outside the CDR3 filled from the reference TRBV7-8 and TRBJ2-3 genes, the complete variable region becomes GAGVSQSPRYKVAKRGQDVALRCDPISGHVSLFWYQQALGQGPEFLTYFQNEAQLDKSGLPSDRFFAERPEGSVSTLKIQRTQQEDSAVYLCASRRGLAGTDTQYFGPGTRLTVL.